What follows describes a single T cell receptor (beta chain). Its specificity is unknown. These data come from a study of cytomegalovirus exposure and HLA in healthy donors. Primers for the PCR totalled 60 Vbeta and 13 Jbeta. Measured with immunoSEQ multiplex PCR; TCRdb has only the in-frame clones, and not every one. The sample has around 100,000 clones, 79% seen once. Overall study results and limits: Cytomegalovirus-associated TCR beta chains were listed, numbering 150 to 200.

Each donor was healthy, and each was a bone marrow donor. Sequencing was carried out using PBMCs. The TCR sequence derives from a woman aged 40 to 50 in good health and CMV-seronegative.

The CDR3 spells CASSDRAASSYEQYF. DNA of the CDR3: TGTGCCAGCAGTGACCGAGCGGCAAGCTCCTACGAGCAGTACTTC. The chain carries TRBV2 and TRBJ2-7, with TRBD2 as a possible D gene (5 bases). V shed 3 bases and J shed 0 bases, with 12 bases lying between them. This CDR3 region has 15 residues. Germline V gives CDR1 SNHLY, CDR2 FYNNEI.